This T cell receptor beta chain was recorded in a study of monozygotic twins with inflammatory bowel disease. For every sample, eight separate reactions were used to make cDNA. TCRdb reworked the 5' RACE reads into one entry per CDR3 protein, no DNA. This sample contains about 300,000 distinct CDR3 sequences. Remarks on this clonotype: The antigen is not known.

The CDR3 is 14 amino acids. General study points: In these data, no single strong IBD-associated signal or clonotype received support.

The sequencing input was blood. The chain is built from TRBV12-3 or TRBV12-4 and TRBJ1-5; TCRdb's D gene call, TRBD1, goes unchecked for lack of DNA. This receptor was identified in a human donor with ulcerative colitis or Crohn's disease, or a healthy co-twin of an affected twin (not recorded which). The CDR3 sequence: CASSRTGGGQPQHF.